The table lists the clone carrying this T cell receptor beta chain with many counts. No antigen is known for it. The CDR3 is 14 amino acids. V was pared by 0 bases and J by 4 bases, with 10 bases between. Germline CDR1 and CDR2: GTSNPN and SVGIG (reference sequence). MiXCR, run by TCRdb on the multiplex PCR reads, gives a single entry per CDR3 protein. The sample consists of hundreds of thousands of distinct CDR3 sequences, approximately 29% of them appearing once. The data were obtained in a study of breast tumors, draining lymph nodes, adjacent tissues. General observations from the study: Tumor TCR diversity was below lymph nodes but above nontumor tissue. That most tumor T cells come from lymph nodes remained unproven.

Breast cancer patients provided tissue from their axillary draining lymph nodes. V and J are TRBV30 and TRBJ1-3, with D possibly TRBD1 on 6 matching bases. The sample comprised axillary lymph node tissue. The TCR sequence derives from a female donor with breast cancer. Some clones in this sample may be carry-over from other donors' samples. CDR3: CAWSVGGVGNTIYF. The CDR3 bases are TGTGCCTGGAGTGTAGGGGGAGTCGGAAACACCATATATTTT.